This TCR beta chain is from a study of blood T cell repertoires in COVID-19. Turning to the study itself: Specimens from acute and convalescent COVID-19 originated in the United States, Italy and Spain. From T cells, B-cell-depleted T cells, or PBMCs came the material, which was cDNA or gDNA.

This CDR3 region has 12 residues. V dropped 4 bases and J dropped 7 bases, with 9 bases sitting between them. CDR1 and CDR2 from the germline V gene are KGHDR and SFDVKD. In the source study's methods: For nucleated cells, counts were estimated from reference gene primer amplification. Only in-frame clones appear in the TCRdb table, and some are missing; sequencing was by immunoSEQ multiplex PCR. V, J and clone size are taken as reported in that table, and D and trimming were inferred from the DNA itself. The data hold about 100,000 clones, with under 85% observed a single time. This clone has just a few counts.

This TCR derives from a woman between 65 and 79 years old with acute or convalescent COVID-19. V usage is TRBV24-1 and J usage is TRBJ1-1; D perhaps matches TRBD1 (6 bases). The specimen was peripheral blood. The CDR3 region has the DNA TGTGCCACCAGTGACCAGGACAGTGAAGCTTTCTTT. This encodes CATSDQDSEAFF.